These 9 T cell receptor beta chains were sequenced from one sample in a study of CD8 T cells in ankylosing spondylitis. MiXCR, applied by TCRdb to the 5' RACE reads, yields one record per CDR3 protein. Among about 160,000 distinct CDR3 sequences listed, about 16% were seen once. Sequenced: blood, either unsorted or a sorted T cell fraction (not recorded which). Receptors originate from a male donor with ankylosing spondylitis or in good health (not recorded which).

The CDR3 here is CAISESIRMNTEAFF. The CDR3 DNA sequence: TGTGCCATCAGTGAGTCTATTCGCATGAACACTGAAGCTTTCTTT. The rearrangement uses TRBV10-3 and TRBJ1-1; D is undetermined. V was trimmed by 0 bases and J by 0 bases, leaving 8 bases between them. This CDR3 has 15 amino acids. Germline CDR1 is ENHRY and CDR2 is SYGVKD.

J is TRBJ2-5 and V is TRBV10-3, with D possibly being TRBD1 (5 bases). The CDR3 has 13 amino acids. The germline V and J ends were trimmed by 2 bases and 1 base, with 5 bases remaining between them. From germline, CDR1 is ENHRY and CDR2 SYGVKD. The CDR3 DNA follows: TGTGCCATCAGTGAGAGGGGCCAAGAGACCCAGTACTTC. This codes for CAISERGQETQYF.

This clonotype came up a few times. The rearrangement joins TRBV27 to TRBJ2-2, with D perhaps given as TRBD1 or TRBD2 (5 bases each). CDR3 length: 17 amino acids. V lost 4 bases to trimming and J lost 1 base, with 16 bases between them. Per the germline V gene, CDR1 is MNHEY and CDR2 is SMNVEV (reference sequence). For the CDR3, the DNA is TGTGCCAGCAGTTCGACAGAGCGGAGAAGGAACACCGGGGAGCTGTTTTTT. This translates into CASSSTERRRNTGELFF.

The table lists this clonotype with many counts. The J gene is TRBJ1-1, the V gene TRBV9; 8 nucleotides line up with TRBD1. This CDR3 contains 13 residues. Germline V CDR1 and CDR2: SGDLS, YYNGEE. V was pared by 4 bases and J by 4 bases, with 3 bases of the junction left unmatched. The CDR3 spells CASSSGTGTEAFF. CDR3 nucleotides: TGTGCCAGCAGCTCCGGGACAGGCACTGAAGCTTTCTTT.

There are many counts of this clonotype. The J gene is TRBJ2-7, the V gene TRBV10-3; D remains unclear. The CDR3 loop spans 14 amino acids. V was pared by 4 bases and J by 5 bases, with 15 bases between. Germline V CDR1 and CDR2: ENHRY, SYGVKD. As DNA, the CDR3 is TGTGCCATCAGTGGGGTGACACGGAACAACGAGCAGTACTTC. Protein sequence: CAISGVTRNNEQYF.

The chain employs TRBV5-5 and TRBJ2-2, with D uncertain. Germline V gene sequence: CDR1 SGHKS, CDR2 YYEKEE (reference sequence). Trimming shortened V by 1 base and J by 0 bases, and 10 bases separated the two germline ends. The CDR3 is 16 amino acids. The DNA for the CDR3 is TGTGCCAGCAGCTTGTGCAAGCGAACGAACACCGGGGAGCTGTTTTTT. Its translation: CASSLCKRTNTGELFF.

V gene TRBV28 combines with J gene TRBJ2-7; perhaps TRBD2 as D (6 bases). V was pared by 4 bases and J by 1 base, with 11 bases between. The germline gives CDR1 MDHEN, CDR2 SYDVKM. The CDR3 has 14 residues. The CDR3 sequence: CASSSPGLSYEQYF. Written as DNA, the CDR3 is TGTGCCAGCAGTTCCCCGGGACTGTCCTACGAGCAGTACTTC.

This clonotype was seen ten or more times. V and J are TRBV12-3 or TRBV12-4 and TRBJ2-5; the D is unclear. The V and J ends lost 1 base and 2 bases respectively, with 14 bases between them. The CDR3 runs 16 residues. The CDR3: CASSLGPRRVQETQYF. CDR3 bases: TGTGCCAGCAGTTTAGGGCCCCGAAGGGTGCAAGAGACCCAGTACTTC.

This clonotype was seen ten or more times. The gene calls are TRBV9 and TRBJ1-1; D gene uncertain. The CDR3 contains 13 residues. The ends were cut back, 4 bases at V and 1 base at J, with 8 bases in the middle. CDR1 is SGDLS and CDR2 is YYNGEE in the germline V gene. CDR3 amino acids: CASSPRQNTEAFF. The CDR3 DNA reads TGTGCCAGCAGCCCCCGACAGAACACTGAAGCTTTCTTT.